The next 23 T cell receptor beta chains were all read from a single sample in a study of cytomegalovirus exposure and HLA in healthy donors. Data came from immunoSEQ multiplex PCR; TCRdb stores just in-frame clones and leaves some out. The table has about 130,000 clones, roughly 89% seen once. The sample was PBMCs. The source is a woman between 18 and 29 years old in good health and CMV-seronegative.

As DNA, the CDR3 is TGTGCCAGCAGCTTAGGAGGGTTTGGCAATCAGCCCCAGCATTTT. Its translation is CASSLGGFGNQPQHF. The chain uses TRBV7-2 and TRBJ1-5; D is ambiguous. CDR3 length: 15 amino acids. Germline V CDR1 and CDR2: SGHTA, FQGNSA. Trimming stripped 1 base from V and 2 bases from J, with 9 bases between.

In nucleotides, the CDR3 is TGCGCCAGCAGCGGAGGACAGGGTTTGGCCCCTGAAGCTTTCTTT. Its translation: CASSGGQGLAPEAFF. The chain employs TRBV5-1 and TRBJ1-1, with 8 nucleotides matching TRBD1. The CDR3 runs to 15 residues. Germline V CDR1 and CDR2: SGHRS, YFSETQ. V gave up 4 bases and J gave up 6 bases; unmatched junction bases: 11.

The count of this clone is one. In nucleotides, the CDR3 is TGTGCCAGCAGCTTATTAGGGGAATTCGGGGAGCTGTTTTTT. Translating it yields CASSLLGEFGELFF. The V gene is TRBV7-9, the J gene TRBJ2-2, with D possibly being TRBD1 (5 bases). The CDR3 covers 14 residues. Germline CDR1 reads SEHNR; CDR2 reads FQNEAQ (reference sequence). V shed 2 bases and J shed 7 bases, with 11 bases lying between them.

The chain recombines TRBV18 with TRBJ1-2; no definite D call. The CDR3 covers 13 residues. The V end was cut by 8 bases, the J end by 4 bases, with 14 bases between. CDR1 is KGHSH and CDR2 is LQKENI in the germline V gene. The CDR3 here is CASRTSDFYGYTF. The CDR3, as DNA: TGTGCCAGCCGAACGAGCGATTTCTATGGCTACACCTTC.

This chain links TRBV7-2 with TRBJ2-2; TRBD2 agrees at 8 bases. Looked up from germline, CDR1 is SGHTA and CDR2 is FQGNSA. J lost 1 base, V lost 2 bases, and 3 bases had no gene match. This CDR3 spans 16 amino acids. CDR3: CASSLKAGGNTGELFF. The CDR3 coding sequence is TGTGCCAGCAGCTTAAAGGCGGGAGGGAACACCGGGGAGCTGTTTTTT.

V usage is TRBV2 and J usage is TRBJ1-1; D is perhaps TRBD1 (5 bases). Germline V gives CDR1 SNHLY, CDR2 FYNNEI. The CDR3 contains 13 residues. Trimming stripped 8 bases from V and 3 bases from J, with 13 bases between. CDR3 residues: CASVRDYYTEAFF. The CDR3 DNA reads as TGTGCCAGCGTCCGGGACTATTACACTGAAGCTTTCTTT.

The rearrangement joins TRBV15 to TRBJ1-3; D unclear. The germline V gene encodes CDR1 LNHNV and CDR2 YYDKDF (reference sequence). With 0 bases removed from V and 1 base from J, the gap between germline ends came to 7 bases. This CDR3 has 15 amino acids. The CDR3 protein is CATSRDRGSGNTIYF. Here the CDR3 DNA reads TGTGCCACCAGCAGAGATAGAGGGTCTGGAAACACCATATATTTT.

The genes are TRBV7-2 and TRBJ1-4; possibly TRBD1 for D (5 bases). Germline CDR1 SGHTA, CDR2 FQGNSA. Between the trimmed V and J ends, which lost 1 base and 0 bases, there was a span of 18 bases. The CDR3 sequence is 19 residues long. CDR3 protein: CASSLVGRGRETTNEKLFF. DNA for the CDR3: TGTGCCAGCAGCTTAGTAGGGCGGGGACGGGAGACAACTAATGAAAAACTGTTTTTT.

The chain carries TRBV19 and TRBJ1-6; D gene uncertain. Germline lookup yields CDR1 LNHDA and CDR2 SQIVND (reference sequence). The V end was cut by 3 bases, the J end by 0 bases, with 9 bases between. This CDR3 spans 16 amino acids. Here the CDR3 DNA reads TGTGCCAGTAGTATTGAGGGAAGCTCCTATAATTCACCCCTCCACTTT. Its translation: CASSIEGSSYNSPLHF.

A single count supports this clone. This chain connects TRBV15 to TRBJ2-3, with TRBD1 as a possible D gene (6 bases). The germline V gene has CDR1 LNHNV and CDR2 YYDKDF (reference sequence). This CDR3 comprises 15 residues. Trimming removed 4 bases at V and 4 bases at J, with 15 bases between. Written as DNA, the CDR3 is TGTGCCACCAGCAAAAGGACAGCTTGGGCAGATACGCAGTATTTT. This translates into CATSKRTAWADTQYF.

V gene TRBV7-7 combines with J gene TRBJ2-1; TRBD1 matches 8 bases. The germline V gene encodes CDR1 SSHAT and CDR2 FNYEAQ (reference sequence). The CDR3 consists of 15 residues. V lost 2 bases, J lost 9 bases, and 9 bases stayed unmatched. CDR3 sequence: CASSLTTGAGGEQFF. In nucleotides, the CDR3 is TGTGCCAGCAGCTTAACGACAGGGGCAGGAGGTGAGCAGTTCTTC.

CDR3 in amino acids: CASSPGQTNYGYTF. DNA for the CDR3: TGTGCCAGCAGTCCGGGACAGACTAACTATGGCTACACCTTC. The chain joins TRBV28 to TRBJ1-2; 7 bases agree with TRBD1. The germline CDR1 and CDR2 sequences are MDHEN and SYDVKM. V was pared by 5 bases and J by 0 bases, with 3 bases of the junction left unmatched. This CDR3 contains 14 residues.

This chain joins TRBV7-2 and TRBJ2-7; possibly TRBD1 for D (6 bases). The CDR3 loop spans 16 amino acids. Germline loops: CDR1 SGHTA, CDR2 FQGNSA. V lost 1 base, J lost 1 base, and 14 bases lay in between. The CDR3 DNA reads TGTGCCAGCAGCTTAGTGAGGCCGGACAGATCCTACGAGCAGTACTTC. As protein: CASSLVRPDRSYEQYF.

The J gene is TRBJ2-7, the V gene TRBV27; D is ambiguous. CDR1 is MNHEY and CDR2 is SMNVEV in the germline V gene (reference sequence). The CDR3 sequence is 13 residues long. V was pared by 7 bases and J by 0 bases, with 10 bases between. This chain's CDR3 is CASMPLSSYEQYF. The CDR3 nucleotides read TGTGCCAGCATGCCACTGAGCTCCTACGAGCAGTACTTC.

Details on this clone: Other DNA sequences in this specimen translate into the identical CDR3. V is TRBV7-9 and J is TRBJ2-1; 13 nucleotides agree with TRBD2. CDR3 length equals 16 residues. V trimming: 1 base; J trimming: 3 bases; junction bases outside the gene matches: 0. Germline lookup yields CDR1 SEHNR and CDR2 FQNEAQ (reference sequence). The CDR3 DNA follows: TGTGCCAGCAGCTTAGGGACTAGCGGGGGCTACAATGAGCAGTTCTTC. This gives the protein CASSLGTSGGYNEQFF.

The chain employs TRBV7-2 and TRBJ1-2, with 8 bases that match TRBD1. The ends lost 3 bases at V and 3 bases at J; junction bases unmatched: 15. Germline V CDR1 and CDR2: SGHTA, FQGNSA. The CDR3 length is 18 residues. The CDR3 DNA reads TGTGCCAGCAGCTTGTCAGGGAAGGGACAGGCTGATTACTATGGCTACACCTTC. This sequence encodes CASSLSGKGQADYYGYTF.

The rearrangement uses TRBV27 and TRBJ2-1; tentatively, D is TRBD2 (5 bases). V was shortened by 1 base and J by 7 bases, with 14 bases between the two germline ends. The V gene's germline CDR1 is MNHEY and CDR2 SMNVEV (reference sequence). CDR3 size: 15 residues. The DNA for the CDR3 is TGTGCCAGCAGTTTATTTGGAGTCGGGGTTAATGAGCAGTTCTTC. It codes for CASSLFGVGVNEQFF.

The gene calls are TRBV6-5 and TRBJ2-1, with 7 positions matching TRBD1. The CDR3 runs 16 residues. The germline V gene encodes CDR1 MNHEY and CDR2 SVGAGI. Losses at the gene ends were 2 bases for V and 2 bases for J; bases not matched to a gene: 6. CDR3 nucleotides: TGTGCCAGCAGTTACGCACAGGGGAGAACCTACAATGAGCAGTTCTTC. This gives the protein CASSYAQGRTYNEQFF.

In this sample, this clone turned up once. This sequence joins TRBV27 and TRBJ2-3; TRBD2 matches at 9 bases. V dropped 3 bases and J dropped 4; count of bases not matched to a gene: 8. CDR1 and CDR2 from the germline V gene are MNHEY and SMNVEV (reference sequence). The CDR3 spans 16 residues. This CDR3 is CASSFRGGARADTQYF. In DNA form, the CDR3 reads TGTGCCAGCAGTTTTCGCGGGGGGGCTCGCGCAGATACGCAGTATTTT.

The chain joins TRBV13 to TRBJ2-3; D perhaps matches TRBD1 (6 bases). Germline V gene data show CDR1 as PRHDT and CDR2 as FYEKMQ (reference sequence). V gave up 5 bases and J gave up 7 bases, with 16 bases separating them. CDR3 length: 14 residues. CDR3 in amino acids: CASSTQTGTNTQYF. The DNA for the CDR3 is TGTGCCAGCAGCACCCAAACAGGGACGAATACGCAGTATTTT.

This chain connects TRBV7-9 to TRBJ1-4, with 8 nucleotides matching TRBD1. This CDR3 is 15 amino acids long. The V and J ends lost 4 bases and 8 bases, in that order; junction bases with no gene match: 9. In germline, CDR1 is SEHNR, CDR2 FQNEAQ (reference sequence). The CDR3 protein is CASSSQGAVGEKLFF. CDR3 DNA: TGTGCCAGCAGCTCCCAGGGGGCGGTGGGAGAAAAACTGTTTTTT.

The genes are TRBV11-2 and TRBJ2-7; 8 bases agree with TRBD1. The ends lost 6 bases at V and 3 bases at J; junction bases unmatched: 16. The CDR3 has 17 amino acids. Germline V CDR1 and CDR2: SGHAT, FQNNGV. The CDR3 sequence: CASSPILRTGSDYEQYF. CDR3 in DNA: TGTGCCAGCAGTCCCATTCTCCGGACAGGGTCGGACTACGAGCAGTACTTC.

The DNA for the CDR3 is TGTGCCATCAGTGCCATCACAGATACGCAGTATTTT. It is translated as CAISAITDTQYF. V and J are TRBV10-3 and TRBJ2-3; no clear D gene. CDR1 ENHRY and CDR2 SYGVKD come from the germline V gene. The CDR3 contains 12 residues. Trimming removed 4 bases from V and 2 bases from J, with 4 bases in between.